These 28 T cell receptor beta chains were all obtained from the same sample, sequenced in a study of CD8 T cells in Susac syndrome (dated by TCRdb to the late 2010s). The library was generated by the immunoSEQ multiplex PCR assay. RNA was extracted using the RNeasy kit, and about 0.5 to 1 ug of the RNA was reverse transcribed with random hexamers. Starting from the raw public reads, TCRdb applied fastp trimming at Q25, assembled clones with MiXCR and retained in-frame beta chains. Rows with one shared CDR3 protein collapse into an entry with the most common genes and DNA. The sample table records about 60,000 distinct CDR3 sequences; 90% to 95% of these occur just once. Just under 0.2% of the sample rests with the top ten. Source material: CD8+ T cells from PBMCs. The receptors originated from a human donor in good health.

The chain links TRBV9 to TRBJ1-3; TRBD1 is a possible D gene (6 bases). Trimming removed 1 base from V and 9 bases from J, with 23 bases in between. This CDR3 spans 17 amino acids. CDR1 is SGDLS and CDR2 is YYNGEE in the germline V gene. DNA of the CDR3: TGTGCCAGCAGCGTATCCGGGACACCAGGGGACGGAGGCACCATATATTTT. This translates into CASSVSGTPGDGGTIYF.

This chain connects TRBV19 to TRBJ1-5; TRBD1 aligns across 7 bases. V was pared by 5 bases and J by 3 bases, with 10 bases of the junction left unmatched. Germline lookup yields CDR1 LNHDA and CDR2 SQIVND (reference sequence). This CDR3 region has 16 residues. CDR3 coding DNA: TGTGCCAGTAGTGATGGCCGGGGACAGTTCAATCAGCCCCAGCATTTT. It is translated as CASSDGRGQFNQPQHF.

The CDR3 here is CASHGTAYEQYF. The CDR3 DNA follows: TGTGCCAGCCACGGGACGGCCTACGAGCAGTACTTC. V and J are TRBV2 and TRBJ2-7; D tentatively reads TRBD1 or TRBD2 (5 bases each). The CDR3 is 12 amino acids. V gave up 8 bases and J gave up 2 bases, with 10 bases separating them. Germline V gene data show CDR1 as SNHLY and CDR2 as FYNNEI.

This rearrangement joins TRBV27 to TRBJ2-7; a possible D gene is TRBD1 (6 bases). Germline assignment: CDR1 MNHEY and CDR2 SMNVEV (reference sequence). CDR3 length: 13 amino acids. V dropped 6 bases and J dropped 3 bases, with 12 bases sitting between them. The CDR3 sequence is CASRQGVFYEQYF. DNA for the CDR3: TGTGCCAGCAGACAGGGTGTCTTCTACGAGCAGTACTTC.

The CDR3 spells CSAIPDPKAANEKLFF. CDR3 bases: TGCAGTGCTATTCCAGACCCAAAGGCAGCTAATGAAAAACTGTTTTTT. The chain combines TRBV20-1 with TRBJ1-4; D gene unclear. The CDR3 contains 16 residues. V was pared by 4 bases and J by 3 bases, with 18 bases between. Germline values: CDR1 DFQATT, CDR2 SNEGSKA (reference sequence).

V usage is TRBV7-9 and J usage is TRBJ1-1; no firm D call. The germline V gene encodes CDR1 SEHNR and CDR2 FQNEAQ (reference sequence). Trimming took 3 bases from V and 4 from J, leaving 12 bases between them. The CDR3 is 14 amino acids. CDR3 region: CASSFDRVITEAFF. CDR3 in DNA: TGTGCCAGCAGCTTCGACCGGGTTATCACTGAAGCTTTCTTT.

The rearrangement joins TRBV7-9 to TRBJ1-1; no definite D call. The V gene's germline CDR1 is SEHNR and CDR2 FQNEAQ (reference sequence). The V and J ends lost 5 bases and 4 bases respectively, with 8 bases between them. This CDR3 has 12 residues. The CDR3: CASSAGFTEAFF. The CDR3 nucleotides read TGTGCCAGCAGCGCGGGTTTCACTGAAGCTTTCTTT.

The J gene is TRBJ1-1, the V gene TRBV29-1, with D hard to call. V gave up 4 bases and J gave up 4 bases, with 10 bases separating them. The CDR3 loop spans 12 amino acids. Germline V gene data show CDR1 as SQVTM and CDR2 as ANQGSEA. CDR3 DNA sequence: TGCAGCGTTGGTGGTATTGGCACTGAAGCTTTCTTT. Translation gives CSVGGIGTEAFF.

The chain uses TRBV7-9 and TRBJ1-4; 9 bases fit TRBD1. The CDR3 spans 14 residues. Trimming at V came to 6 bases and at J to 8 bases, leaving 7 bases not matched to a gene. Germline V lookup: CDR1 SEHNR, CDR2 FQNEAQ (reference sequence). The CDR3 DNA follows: TGTGCCAGCAGTCCCACCGGGACAGGGGAAAAACTGTTTTTT. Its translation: CASSPTGTGEKLFF.

This CDR3 is CAISEPGTGGIGGYTF. The CDR3 DNA follows: TGTGCCATCAGTGAGCCCGGGACAGGGGGAATTGGTGGCTACACCTTC. V is TRBV10-3 and J is TRBJ1-2; 11 bases match TRBD1. Germline V gene data show CDR1 as ENHRY and CDR2 as SYGVKD. V trimming: 2 bases; J trimming: 7 bases; junction bases outside the gene matches: 9. The CDR3 totals 16 residues.

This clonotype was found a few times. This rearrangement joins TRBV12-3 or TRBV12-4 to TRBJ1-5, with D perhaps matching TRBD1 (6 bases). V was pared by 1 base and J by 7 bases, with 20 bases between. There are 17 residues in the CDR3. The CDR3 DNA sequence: TGTGCCAGCAGTTTAGGTGGGGGCGGGGGGGCAAGGCAGCCCCAGCATTTT. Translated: CASSLGGGGGARQPQHF.

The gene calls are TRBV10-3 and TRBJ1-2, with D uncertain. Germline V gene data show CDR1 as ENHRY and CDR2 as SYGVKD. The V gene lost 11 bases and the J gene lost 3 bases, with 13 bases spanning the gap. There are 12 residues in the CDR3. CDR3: CAVHPGDYGYTF. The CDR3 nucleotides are TGTGCCGTACACCCAGGAGACTATGGCTACACCTTC.

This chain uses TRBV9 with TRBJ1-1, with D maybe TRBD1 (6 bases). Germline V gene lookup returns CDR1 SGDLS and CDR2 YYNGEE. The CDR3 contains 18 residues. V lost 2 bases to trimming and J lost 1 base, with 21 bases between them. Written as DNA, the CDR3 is TGTGCCAGCAGCGTCCGAGGGGTGGGGGGCGAGAGGAACACTGAAGCTTTCTTT. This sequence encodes CASSVRGVGGERNTEAFF.

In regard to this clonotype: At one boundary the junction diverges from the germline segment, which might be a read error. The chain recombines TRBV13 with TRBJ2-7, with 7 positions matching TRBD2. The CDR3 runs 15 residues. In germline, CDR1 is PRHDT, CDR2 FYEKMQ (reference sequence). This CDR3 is CASSRRGVFSDEQYF. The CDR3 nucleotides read TGTGCCAGCAGCCGCCGGGGGGTCTTCTCCGACGAGCAGTACTTC.

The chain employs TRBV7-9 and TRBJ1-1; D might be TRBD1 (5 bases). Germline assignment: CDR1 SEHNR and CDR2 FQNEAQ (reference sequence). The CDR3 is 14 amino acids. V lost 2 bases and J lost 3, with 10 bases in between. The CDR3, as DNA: TGTGCCAGCAGCTTAAGTGGGGGAGACACTGAAGCTTTCTTT. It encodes CASSLSGGDTEAFF.

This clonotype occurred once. CDR3 in DNA: TGCGCCAGCAGCTGGGAGGGACAGGAGAACACTGAAGCTTTCTTT. This codes for CASSWEGQENTEAFF. The rearrangement joins TRBV5-1 to TRBJ1-1; TRBD1 matches at 8 bases. Germline CDR1 is SGHRS and CDR2 is YFSETQ. The CDR3 contains 15 residues. The V and J ends lost 3 bases and 1 base, in that order; junction bases with no gene match: 5.

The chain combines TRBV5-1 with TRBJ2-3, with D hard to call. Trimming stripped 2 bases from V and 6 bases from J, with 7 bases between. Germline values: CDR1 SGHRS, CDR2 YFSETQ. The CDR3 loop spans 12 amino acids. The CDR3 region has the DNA TGCGCCAGCAGCTTTAATCTCGATACGCAGTATTTT. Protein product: CASSFNLDTQYF.

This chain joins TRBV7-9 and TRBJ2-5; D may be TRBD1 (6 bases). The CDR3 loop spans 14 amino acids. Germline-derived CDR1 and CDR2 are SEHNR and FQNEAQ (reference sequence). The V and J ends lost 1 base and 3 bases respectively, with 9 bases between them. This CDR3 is CASSLEQGEETQYF. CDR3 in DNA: TGTGCCAGCAGCTTAGAACAGGGCGAAGAGACCCAGTACTTC.

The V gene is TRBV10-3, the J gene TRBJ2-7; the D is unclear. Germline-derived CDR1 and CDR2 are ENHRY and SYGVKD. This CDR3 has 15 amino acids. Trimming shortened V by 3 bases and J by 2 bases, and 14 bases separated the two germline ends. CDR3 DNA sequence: TGTGCCATCAGTGACAGCCAGATTGGAGCCTACGAGCAGTACTTC. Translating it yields CAISDSQIGAYEQYF.

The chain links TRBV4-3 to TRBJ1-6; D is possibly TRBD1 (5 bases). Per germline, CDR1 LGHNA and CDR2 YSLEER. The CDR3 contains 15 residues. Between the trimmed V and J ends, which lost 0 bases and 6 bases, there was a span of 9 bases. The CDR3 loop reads CASSQERTSNSPLHF. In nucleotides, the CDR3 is TGCGCCAGCAGCCAAGAAAGGACAAGTAATTCACCCCTCCACTTT.

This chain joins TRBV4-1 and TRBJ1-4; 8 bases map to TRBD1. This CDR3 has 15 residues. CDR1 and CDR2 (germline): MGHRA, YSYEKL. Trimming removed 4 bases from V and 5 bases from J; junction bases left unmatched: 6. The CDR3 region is CASSPSDRENEKLFF. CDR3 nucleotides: TGCGCCAGCAGCCCTTCGGACAGGGAAAATGAAAAACTGTTTTTT.

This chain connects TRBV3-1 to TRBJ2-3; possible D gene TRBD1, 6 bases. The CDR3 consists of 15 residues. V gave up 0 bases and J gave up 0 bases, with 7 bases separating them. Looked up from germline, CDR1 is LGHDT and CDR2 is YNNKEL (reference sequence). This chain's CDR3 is CASSQEDSSTDTQYF. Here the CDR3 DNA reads TGTGCCAGCAGCCAAGAGGACAGTAGCACAGATACGCAGTATTTT.

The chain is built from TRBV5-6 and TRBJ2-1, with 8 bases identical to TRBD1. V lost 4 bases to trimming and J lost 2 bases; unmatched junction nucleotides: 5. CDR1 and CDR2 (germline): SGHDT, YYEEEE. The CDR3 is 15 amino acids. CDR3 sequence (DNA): TGTGCCAGCAGCGCCGGACAGGGAACCTACAATGAGCAGTTCTTC. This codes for CASSAGQGTYNEQFF.

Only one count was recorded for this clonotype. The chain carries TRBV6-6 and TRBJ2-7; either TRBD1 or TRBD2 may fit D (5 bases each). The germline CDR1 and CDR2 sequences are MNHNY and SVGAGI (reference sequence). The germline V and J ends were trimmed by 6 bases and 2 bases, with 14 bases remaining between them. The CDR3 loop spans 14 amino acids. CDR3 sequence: CASSSGTYTYEQYF. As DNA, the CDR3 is TGTGCCAGCAGCTCCGGGACCTACACCTACGAGCAGTACTTC.

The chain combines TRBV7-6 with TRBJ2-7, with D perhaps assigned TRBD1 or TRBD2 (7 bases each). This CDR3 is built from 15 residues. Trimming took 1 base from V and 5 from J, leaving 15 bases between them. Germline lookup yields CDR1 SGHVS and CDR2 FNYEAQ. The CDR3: CASSLGGGQYDEQYF. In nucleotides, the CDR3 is TGTGCCAGCAGCTTAGGGGGGGGACAGTATGACGAGCAGTACTTC.

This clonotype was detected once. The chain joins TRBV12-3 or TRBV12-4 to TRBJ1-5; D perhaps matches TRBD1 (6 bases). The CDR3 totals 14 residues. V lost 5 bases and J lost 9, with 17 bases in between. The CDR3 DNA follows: TGTGCCAGCAGTCCCAGACCTTCACAGGGGCCCCAGCATTTT. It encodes CASSPRPSQGPQHF.

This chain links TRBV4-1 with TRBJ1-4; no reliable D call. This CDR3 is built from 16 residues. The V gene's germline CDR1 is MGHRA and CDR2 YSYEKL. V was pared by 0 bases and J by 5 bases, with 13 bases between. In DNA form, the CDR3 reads TGCGCCAGCAGCCAAGAGTGGAGAGGCGGAAATGAAAAACTGTTTTTT. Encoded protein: CASSQEWRGGNEKLFF.

Written as DNA, the CDR3 is TGTGCCAGCAGTGAGAGCCAGGATTGGGGCTACACCTTC. Amino acid sequence: CASSESQDWGYTF. This sequence joins TRBV2 and TRBJ1-2; the D is unclear. This CDR3 region has 13 residues. Deletions cut 3 bases from V and 8 bases from J, with 13 bases between. Germline V gene lookup returns CDR1 SNHLY and CDR2 FYNNEI.